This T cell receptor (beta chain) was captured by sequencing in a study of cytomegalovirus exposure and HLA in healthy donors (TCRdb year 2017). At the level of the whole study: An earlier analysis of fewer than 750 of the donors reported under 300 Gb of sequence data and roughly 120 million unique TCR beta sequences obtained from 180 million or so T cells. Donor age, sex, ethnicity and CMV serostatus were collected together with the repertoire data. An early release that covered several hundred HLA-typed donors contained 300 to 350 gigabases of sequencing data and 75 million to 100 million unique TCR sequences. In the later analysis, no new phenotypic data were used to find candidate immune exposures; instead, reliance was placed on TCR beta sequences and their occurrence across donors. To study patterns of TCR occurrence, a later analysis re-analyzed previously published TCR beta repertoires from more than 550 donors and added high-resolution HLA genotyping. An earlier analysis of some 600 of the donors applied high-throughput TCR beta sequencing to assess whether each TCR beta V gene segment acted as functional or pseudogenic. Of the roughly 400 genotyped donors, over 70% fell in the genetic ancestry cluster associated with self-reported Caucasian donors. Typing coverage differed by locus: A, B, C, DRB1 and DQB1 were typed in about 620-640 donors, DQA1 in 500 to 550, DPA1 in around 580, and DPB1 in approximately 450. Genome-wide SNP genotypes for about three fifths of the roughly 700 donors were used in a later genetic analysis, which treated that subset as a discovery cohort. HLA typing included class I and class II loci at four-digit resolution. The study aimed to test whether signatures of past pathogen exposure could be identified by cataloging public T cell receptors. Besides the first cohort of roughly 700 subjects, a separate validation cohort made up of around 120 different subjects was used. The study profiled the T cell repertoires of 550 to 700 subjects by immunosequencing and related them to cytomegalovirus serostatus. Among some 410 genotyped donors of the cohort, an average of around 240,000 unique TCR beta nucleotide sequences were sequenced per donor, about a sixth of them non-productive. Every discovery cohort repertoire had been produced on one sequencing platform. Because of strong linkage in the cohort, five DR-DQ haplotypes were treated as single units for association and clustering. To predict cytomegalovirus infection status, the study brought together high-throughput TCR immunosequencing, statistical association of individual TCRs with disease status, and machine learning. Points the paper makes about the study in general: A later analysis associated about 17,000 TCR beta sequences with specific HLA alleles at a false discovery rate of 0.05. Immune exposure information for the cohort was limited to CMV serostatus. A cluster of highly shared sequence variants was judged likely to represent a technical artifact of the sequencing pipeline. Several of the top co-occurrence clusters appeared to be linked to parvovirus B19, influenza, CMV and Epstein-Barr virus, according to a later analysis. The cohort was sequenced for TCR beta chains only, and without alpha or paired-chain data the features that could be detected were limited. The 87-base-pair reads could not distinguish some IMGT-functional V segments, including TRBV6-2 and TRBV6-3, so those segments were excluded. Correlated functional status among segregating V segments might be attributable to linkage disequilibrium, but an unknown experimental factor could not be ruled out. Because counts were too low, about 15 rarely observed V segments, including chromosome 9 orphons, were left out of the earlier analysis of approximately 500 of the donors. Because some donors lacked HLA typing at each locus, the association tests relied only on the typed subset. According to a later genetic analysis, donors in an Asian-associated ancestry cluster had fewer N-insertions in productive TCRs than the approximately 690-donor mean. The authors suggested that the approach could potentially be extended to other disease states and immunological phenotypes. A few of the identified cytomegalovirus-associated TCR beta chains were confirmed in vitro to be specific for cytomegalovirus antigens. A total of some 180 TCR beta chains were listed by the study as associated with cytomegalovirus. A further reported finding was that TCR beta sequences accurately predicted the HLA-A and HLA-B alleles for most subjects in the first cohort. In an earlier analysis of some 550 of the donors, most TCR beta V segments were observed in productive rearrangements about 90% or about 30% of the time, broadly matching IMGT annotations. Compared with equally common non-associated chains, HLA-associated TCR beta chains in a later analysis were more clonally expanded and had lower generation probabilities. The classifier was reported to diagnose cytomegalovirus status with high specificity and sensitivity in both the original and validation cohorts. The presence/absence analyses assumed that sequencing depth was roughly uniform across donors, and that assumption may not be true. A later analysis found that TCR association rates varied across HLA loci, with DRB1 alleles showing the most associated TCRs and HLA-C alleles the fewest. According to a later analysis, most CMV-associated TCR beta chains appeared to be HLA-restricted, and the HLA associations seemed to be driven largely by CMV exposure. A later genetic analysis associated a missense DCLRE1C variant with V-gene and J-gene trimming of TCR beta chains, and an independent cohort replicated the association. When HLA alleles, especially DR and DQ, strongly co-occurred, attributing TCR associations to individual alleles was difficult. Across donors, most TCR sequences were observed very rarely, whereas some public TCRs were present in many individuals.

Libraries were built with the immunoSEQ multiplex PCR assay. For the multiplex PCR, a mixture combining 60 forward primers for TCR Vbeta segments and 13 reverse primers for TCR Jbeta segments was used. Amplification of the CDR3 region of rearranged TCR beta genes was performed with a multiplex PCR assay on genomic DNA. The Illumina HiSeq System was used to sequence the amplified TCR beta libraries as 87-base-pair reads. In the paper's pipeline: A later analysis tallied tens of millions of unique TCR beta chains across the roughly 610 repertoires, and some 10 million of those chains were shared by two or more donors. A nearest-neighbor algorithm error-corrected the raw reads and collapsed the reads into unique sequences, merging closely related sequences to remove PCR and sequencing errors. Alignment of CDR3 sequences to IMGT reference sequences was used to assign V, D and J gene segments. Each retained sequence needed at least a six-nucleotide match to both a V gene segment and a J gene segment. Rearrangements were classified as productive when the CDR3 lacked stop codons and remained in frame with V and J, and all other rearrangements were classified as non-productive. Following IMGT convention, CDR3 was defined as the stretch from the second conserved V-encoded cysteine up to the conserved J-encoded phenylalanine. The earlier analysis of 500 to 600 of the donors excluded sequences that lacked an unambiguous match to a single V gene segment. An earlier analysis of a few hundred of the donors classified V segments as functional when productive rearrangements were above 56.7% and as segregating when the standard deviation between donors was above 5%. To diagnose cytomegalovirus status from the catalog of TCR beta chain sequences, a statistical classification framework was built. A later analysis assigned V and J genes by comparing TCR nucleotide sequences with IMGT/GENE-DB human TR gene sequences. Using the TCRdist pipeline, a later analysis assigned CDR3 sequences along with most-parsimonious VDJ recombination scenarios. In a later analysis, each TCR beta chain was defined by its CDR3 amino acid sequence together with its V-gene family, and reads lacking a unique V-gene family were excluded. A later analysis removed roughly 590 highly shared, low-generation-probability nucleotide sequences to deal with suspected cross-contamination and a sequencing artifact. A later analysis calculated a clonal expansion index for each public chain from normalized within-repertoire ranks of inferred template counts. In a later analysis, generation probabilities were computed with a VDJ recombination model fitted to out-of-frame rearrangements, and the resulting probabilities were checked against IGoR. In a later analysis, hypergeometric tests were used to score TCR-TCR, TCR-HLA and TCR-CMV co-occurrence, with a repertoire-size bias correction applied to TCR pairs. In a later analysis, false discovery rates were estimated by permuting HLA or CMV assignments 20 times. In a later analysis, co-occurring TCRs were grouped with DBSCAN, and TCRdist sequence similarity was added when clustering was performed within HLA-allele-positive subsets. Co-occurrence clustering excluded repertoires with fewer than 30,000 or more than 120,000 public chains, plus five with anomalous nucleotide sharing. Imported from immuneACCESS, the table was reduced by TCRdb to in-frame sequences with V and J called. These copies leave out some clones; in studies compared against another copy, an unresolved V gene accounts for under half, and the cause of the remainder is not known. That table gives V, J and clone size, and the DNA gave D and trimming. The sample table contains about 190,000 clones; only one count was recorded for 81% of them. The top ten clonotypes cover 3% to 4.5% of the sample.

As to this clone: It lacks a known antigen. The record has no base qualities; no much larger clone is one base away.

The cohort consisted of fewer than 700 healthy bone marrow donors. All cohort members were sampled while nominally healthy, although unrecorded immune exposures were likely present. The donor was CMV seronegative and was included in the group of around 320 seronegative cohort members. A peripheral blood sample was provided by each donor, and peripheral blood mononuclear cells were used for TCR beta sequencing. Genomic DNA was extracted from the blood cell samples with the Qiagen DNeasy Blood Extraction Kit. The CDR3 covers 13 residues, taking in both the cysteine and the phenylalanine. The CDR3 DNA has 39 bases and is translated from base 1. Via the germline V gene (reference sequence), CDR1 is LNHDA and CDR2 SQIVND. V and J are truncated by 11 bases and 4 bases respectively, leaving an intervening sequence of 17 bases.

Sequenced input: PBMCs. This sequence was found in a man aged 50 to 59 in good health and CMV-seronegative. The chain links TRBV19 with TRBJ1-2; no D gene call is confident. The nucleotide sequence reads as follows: TGTGCCCCCAGCGGGGAAGGGTCCTATGGCTACACCTTC. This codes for CAPSGEGSYGYTF. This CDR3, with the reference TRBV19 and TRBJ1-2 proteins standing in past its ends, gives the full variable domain DGGITQSPKYLFRKEGQNVTLSCEQNLNHDAMYWYRQDPGQGLRLIYYSQIVNDFQKGDIAEGYSVSREKKESFPLTVTSAQKNPTAFYLCAPSGEGSYGYTFGSGTRLTVV.